This T cell receptor beta chain was identified in a study of shared clonotypes between healthy human individuals. The donor cohort consisted entirely of Caucasian adults residing in Nashville, Tennessee. Germline CDR1 and CDR2: MDHEN and SYDVKM. V dropped 4 bases and J dropped 5 bases, with 15 bases sitting between them. This CDR3 has 15 residues. Broader study findings: Estimated clonotype richness was generally higher in naive than memory subsets. Naive CD4 clonotype sharing across a few donors was around 5.5%.

To note about this clone: Its antigen is currently unknown.

The study ran the assay at deep level. Libraries were prepared by immunoSEQ multiplex PCR; TCRdb keeps only in-frame clonotypes and omits some of them. The sample yields around 1.1 million clones, approximately 80% seen once. This TCR was recovered from a man aged 18 to 29 in good health. Some clones in this sample may be carry-over from other donors' samples. The sequencing sample was made of memory CD4+ T cells from PBMCs. Indicated subset: CD45RA-negative fraction. The rearrangement joins TRBV28 to TRBJ2-4, with D hard to call. The CDR3 DNA is TGTGCCAGCAGTTCCGAAACGACTGACCAAAACATTCAGTACTTC. Its translation: CASSSETTDQNIQYF. Using reference TRBV28 and TRBJ2-4 for the parts outside the CDR3, the full variable domain is DVKVTQSSRYLVKRTGEKVFLECVQDMDHENMFWYRQDPGLGLRLIYFSYDVKMKEKGDIPEGYSVSREKKERFSLILESASTNQTSMYLCASSSETTDQNIQYFGAGTRLSVL.